This T cell receptor beta chain stems from a study of blood T cell repertoires in COVID-19. Sequenced by immunoSEQ multiplex PCR; TCRdb stores in-frame clones only, minus some. Counted here are 150,000 or so clones, roughly 80% occurring once; the ten biggest clones make up less than 50%. The CDR3 runs 12 residues. The V end lost 2 bases, the J end lost 10 bases, and 10 bases lay between the germline ends. The germline V gene encodes CDR1 SGHKS and CDR2 YYEKEE (reference sequence). The sequenced sample consisted of peripheral blood. This receptor was identified in a human donor in a cohort sampled during active COVID-19. The chain carries TRBV5-5 and TRBJ2-4, with a tentative D call TRBD1 (6 bases). CDR3 sequence reads: CASSFQQGIQYF. As DNA, the CDR3 is TGTGCCAGCAGCTTCCAACAGGGAATTCAGTACTTC.